This entry lists 5 T cell receptor beta chains sequenced from one sample in a study of blood T cells in healthy people across ages. A second PCR, run for roughly 7 to 12 cycles, used a sample-barcoded 5' primer plus a J-beta primer mix. TCRdb ran MiXCR on the 5' RACE reads and lists one entry per CDR3 protein. The data show 600,000 to 850,000 distinct CDR3 sequences, roughly two fifths seen once. Input material: blood. These receptor sequences come from a woman in her sixties or seventies in good health.

This clonotype was detected a few times. The chain joins TRBV9 to TRBJ2-2, with unresolved D. Germline V gene data show CDR1 as SGDLS and CDR2 as YYNGEE. The CDR3 loop spans 16 amino acids. V lost 0 bases, J lost 2 bases, and 11 bases lay in between. The DNA for the CDR3 is TGTGCCAGCAGCGTAGGTTCGGAGATAAACACCGGGGAGCTGTTTTTT. Residues: CASSVGSEINTGELFF.

The V call is TRBV10-3, the J call TRBJ2-1; the D gene is possibly TRBD1 (6 bases). Trimming stripped 4 bases from V and 5 bases from J, with 12 bases between. The CDR3 contains 14 residues. CDR1 is ENHRY and CDR2 is SYGVKD in the germline V gene. The CDR3 nucleotides are TGTGCCATCAGTGGCTCAACAGGGAACAATGAGCAGTTCTTC. Translating it yields CAISGSTGNNEQFF.

The chain recombines TRBV5-6 with TRBJ2-3; no clear D. Germline values: CDR1 SGHDT, CDR2 YYEEEE. The CDR3 extends over 15 amino acids. V lost 0 bases to trimming and J lost 5 bases, with 13 bases between them. The CDR3: CASSLGFHRGDTQYF. The CDR3 nucleotides are TGTGCCAGCAGCTTGGGGTTCCACAGAGGAGATACGCAGTATTTT.

The gene calls are TRBV20-1 and TRBJ2-2, with 9 bases fitting TRBD1. This CDR3 spans 14 amino acids. V shed 2 bases, J shed 6 bases, and the junction held 4 bases outside the gene matches. Germline CDR1 DFQATT, CDR2 SNEGSKA (reference sequence). CDR3 sequence: CSARKQGAAGELFF. For the CDR3, the DNA is TGCAGTGCTAGAAAACAGGGGGCCGCCGGGGAGCTGTTTTTT.

The rearrangement uses TRBV12-3 or TRBV12-4 and TRBJ2-2; no clear D. The CDR3 is 13 amino acids. V lost 5 bases to trimming and J lost 4 bases, with 8 bases between them. Here the CDR3 reads CASSQTSTGELFF. The CDR3 nucleotides read TGTGCCAGCAGTCAGACGAGCACCGGGGAGCTGTTTTTT.